This entry describes one T cell receptor (beta chain). The antigen is undetermined. The data belong to a study of blood T cells in healthy people across ages. Every sample had a minimum of 6.5 million PBMCs isolated. Sample-barcoded 5' priming and a J-beta primer mix drove a second PCR of 7 to 11 cycles. Tags on each cDNA molecule came from a template-switch adaptor with 12 random nucleotides. Individual samples furnished no less than 2.5 million CDR3-containing paired-end reads apiece. TCRdb re-derived calls from the 5' RACE reads in MiXCR, one entry per CDR3 protein. The sample consists of about 780,000 distinct CDR3 sequences, about 46% of them appearing once. General study points: Observed TCR beta diversity per million T cells went down as age went up. This fall followed a roughly linear course with age.

The V segment lost 4 bases and the J segment 7 bases; nucleotides outside the gene matches: 7. The germline gives CDR1 SGHVS, CDR2 FNYEAQ. CDR3 size: 16 residues. The chain carries TRBV7-6 and TRBJ2-1, with TRBD2 matching over 13 bases. The sequence was collected from a man at least 80 years old in good health. The sample taken for sequencing was blood. The CDR3 loop reads CASSSRLAGGRNEQFF. For the CDR3, the DNA is TGTGCCAGCAGCTCCAGACTAGCGGGAGGCAGAAATGAGCAGTTCTTC. The complete variable domain, with remaining parts taken from reference TRBV7-6 and TRBJ2-1, reads GAGVSQSPRYKVTKRGQDVALRCDPISGHVSLYWYRQALGQGPEFLTYFNYEAQQDKSGLPNDRFSAERPEGSISTLTIQRTEQRDSAMYRCASSSRLAGGRNEQFFGPGTRLTVL.